These 9 T cell receptor beta chains originate from one sample sequenced in a study of response to subunit inactivated influenza vaccine. TCRdb re-derived calls from the RT-PCR reads in MiXCR, one entry per CDR3 protein. In the table there are under 200,000 distinct CDR3 sequences, approximately 12% of which are singletons. These sequences were also reported in another study, on T cells expressing NK-cell markers. That investigation notes: Generation of TCR beta cDNA was performed by 5'RACE template switching incorporating UMIs.

The sample in question was CD8+ T cells sorted from PBMCs, obtained less than 13 days after vaccination. Every receptor here comes from a man in his fifties who received an inactivated influenza vaccine.

This chain joins TRBV3-1 and TRBJ2-1; 14 positions agree with TRBD2. The germline V gene encodes CDR1 LGHDT and CDR2 YNNKEL (reference sequence). The CDR3 covers 15 residues. Germline trimming cut 3 bases from V and 7 bases from J; bases unmatched to any gene: 2. The CDR3 region has the DNA TGTGCCAGCAGCCAGGGACTAGCGGGGGATAATGAGCAGTTCTTC. It is translated as CASSQGLAGDNEQFF.

This clonotype was counted ten times or more. The chain is built from TRBV29-1 and TRBJ1-2; no clear D. V was trimmed by 6 bases and J by 2 bases, leaving 13 bases between them. This CDR3 contains 13 residues. Germline V gene lookup returns CDR1 SQVTM and CDR2 ANQGSEA. CDR3 amino acids: CSVEWTVNYGYTF. The DNA of the CDR3 is TGCAGCGTCGAGTGGACGGTGAACTATGGCTACACCTTC.

About this clonotype: The junction departs from the called germline gene at one end, perhaps through a read error. V usage is TRBV6-2 or TRBV6-3 and J usage is TRBJ1-6; D remains ambiguous. CDR1 and CDR2 from the germline V gene are MNHEY and SVGEGT. CDR3 length equals 14 residues. The CDR3 is CASCYSLVNSPLHF. The CDR3 coding sequence is TGTGCCAGCTGTTACTCTCTGGTGAATTCACCCCTCCACTTT.

V gene TRBV4-2 combines with J gene TRBJ2-3; the match to TRBD2 covers 8 bases. V was pared by 1 base and J by 10 bases, with 10 bases of the junction left unmatched. Germline CDR1 LGHNA, CDR2 YNFKEQ. This CDR3 region has 15 residues. CDR3 region: CASSQGTSRGEAQYF. Written as DNA, the CDR3 is TGTGCCAGCAGCCAAGGGACTAGCCGAGGAGAGGCGCAGTATTTT.

This clonotype was seen only a few times. The chain carries TRBV6-6 and TRBJ1-1; 8 bases fit TRBD1. There are 13 residues in the CDR3. J gave up 4 bases and V 6 bases, and 4 bases lay outside the gene matches. Per germline, CDR1 MNHNY and CDR2 SVGAGI (reference sequence). The CDR3 loop is CASRTGGSTEAFF. In DNA, the CDR3 is TGTGCCAGCAGAACAGGGGGGAGCACTGAAGCTTTCTTT.

This clonotype was recorded a few times. The gene calls are TRBV27 and TRBJ2-1; TRBD1 matches 7 bases. After removal of 3 bases from V and 0 bases from J, the junction contained 8 bases not matched to a gene. CDR3 length equals 17 residues. Germline V lookup: CDR1 MNHEY, CDR2 SMNVEV (reference sequence). CDR3 in amino acids: CASSFHSGTASYNEQFF. Here the CDR3 DNA reads TGTGCCAGCAGTTTCCATTCCGGGACAGCCTCCTACAATGAGCAGTTCTTC.

The chain recombines TRBV15 with TRBJ2-3; 7 nucleotides agree with TRBD2. The CDR3 has 15 residues. Per germline, CDR1 LNHNV and CDR2 YYDKDF (reference sequence). V lost 8 bases and J lost 4; bases outside the gene matches: 12. The CDR3 sequence: CATGPRREHPDTQYF. In DNA, the CDR3 is TGTGCCACCGGCCCCCGGCGGGAGCACCCAGATACGCAGTATTTT.

The gene calls are TRBV6-2 or TRBV6-3 and TRBJ2-1; unclear D gene. V lost 5 bases to trimming and J lost 1 base, with 12 bases between them. The CDR3 sequence is 15 residues long. The germline CDR1 and CDR2 sequences are MNHEY and SVGEGT. The CDR3 region is CASSLLDRSYNEQFF. The CDR3 region has the DNA TGTGCCAGCAGTCTCCTGGACCGTTCCTACAATGAGCAGTTCTTC.

Here the CDR3 reads CASSAHDGANVLTF. CDR3 coding DNA: TGTGCCAGCAGCGCCCATGACGGGGCCAACGTCCTGACTTTC. This sequence joins TRBV9 and TRBJ2-6; D not resolved. The CDR3 covers 14 residues. Germline values: CDR1 SGDLS, CDR2 YYNGEE. The ends were cut back, 3 bases at V and 4 bases at J, with 8 bases in the middle. Using reference TRBV9 and TRBJ2-6 for the parts outside the CDR3, the full variable domain is DSGVTQTPKHLITATGQRVTLRCSPRSGDLSVYWYQQSLDQGLQFLIQYYNGEERAKGNILERFSAQQFPDLHSELNLSSLELGDSALYFCASSAHDGANVLTFGAGSRLTVL.